A single sample gave rise to the 19 T cell receptor beta chains below, sequenced in a study of metastatic and nonmetastatic thyroid tumors. TCRdb reassembled clones from the PCR reads with MiXCR. The sample yields 15,000 to 20,000 clones, 22% seen once. Treatment of any kind had been given to no patient before thyroid surgery. The specimen was tumor tissue. These receptors originate from a male donor with papillary thyroid cancer or a benign thyroid nodule (not recorded which). Some clones in this sample may be carry-over from other donors' samples.

This clone is labeled as medium-sized (0.01 to 0.1%). The chain joins TRBV27 to TRBJ2-7; D not certain. The germline gives CDR1 MNHEY, CDR2 SMNVEV (reference sequence). The germline V and J ends were trimmed by 5 bases and 6 bases, with 11 bases remaining between them. This CDR3 region has 12 residues. The CDR3 reads CASSNRPFEQYF. CDR3 DNA sequence: TGTGCCAGCAGTAACCGGCCGTTCGAGCAGTACTTC.

This clone was found many times. The chain is built from TRBV5-1 and TRBJ1-1; tentative D call: TRBD1 (6 bases). The CDR3 contains 13 residues. Per the germline V gene, CDR1 is SGHRS and CDR2 is YFSETQ. V shed 3 bases and J shed 5 bases, with 11 bases lying between them. The CDR3 loop is CASSYSTGTEAFF. The CDR3 DNA is TGCGCCAGCAGCTACTCTACAGGGACTGAAGCTTTCTTT.

In this sample, this clone turned up many times. The J gene is TRBJ2-5, the V gene TRBV5-4; tentatively, D is TRBD2 (6 bases). The CDR3 runs to 16 residues. The germline V gene has CDR1 SGHNT and CDR2 YYREEE (reference sequence). V was trimmed by 1 base and J by 1 base, leaving 14 bases between them. CDR3 sequence (DNA): TGTGCCAGCAGCTTGAGACTAGGGAAGGGCCAAGAGACCCAGTACTTC. This encodes CASSLRLGKGQETQYF.

This clone showed up just once. In DNA, the CDR3 is TGTGCCTGGAACTCGGGACTAGCGGGAGAGAGCTCCTACGAGCAGTACTTC. This codes for CAWNSGLAGESSYEQYF. The chain recombines TRBV30 with TRBJ2-7; 14 positions agree with TRBD2. CDR3 length: 17 amino acids. Germline CDR1 GTSNPN, CDR2 SVGIG (reference sequence). V lost 4 bases and J lost 0; bases outside the gene matches: 8.

Ten or more counts support this clone. A clone one base away is much larger, so this may be a read error. Distinct nucleotide sequences in the sample also encode this CDR3. The chain links TRBV10-3 to TRBJ1-1; D is unclear. CDR1 is ENHRY, CDR2 SYGVKD, per germline. There are 13 residues in the CDR3. V lost 0 bases to trimming and J lost 6 bases, with 8 bases between them. The CDR3 loop is CAISESRQAEAFF. DNA of the CDR3: TGTGCCATCAGTGAGTCCCGCCAGGCTGAAGCTTTCTTT.

This clone was seen many times. The chain links TRBV5-1 to TRBJ2-7; D may be TRBD2 (5 bases). Trimming cost V 2 bases and J 7 bases, with 10 bases left between them. Germline V lookup: CDR1 SGHRS, CDR2 YFSETQ. This CDR3 has 12 amino acids. CDR3 amino acids: CASSFIEGEQYF. The CDR3 nucleotides are TGCGCCAGCAGCTTTATCGAGGGTGAGCAGTACTTC.

A remark on this clone: The same CDR3 also results from other DNA sequences found in this sample. This chain joins TRBV5-1 and TRBJ2-7; D not certain. The germline V gene encodes CDR1 SGHRS and CDR2 YFSETQ. V was shortened by 3 bases and J by 8 bases, with 15 bases between the two germline ends. CDR3 length: 13 residues. This CDR3 is CASSSQPGQQQYF. DNA for the CDR3: TGCGCCAGCAGCTCACAACCTGGTCAGCAGCAGTACTTC.

Relative to its sample, this clone is large. The gene calls are TRBV7-8 and TRBJ2-7; no reliable D call. Germline loops: CDR1 SGHVS, CDR2 FQNEAQ. The ends were cut back, 0 bases at V and 2 bases at J, with 11 bases in the middle. The CDR3 runs to 15 residues. The CDR3 here is CASSLAHQGTYEQYF. Here the CDR3 DNA reads TGTGCCAGCAGCTTAGCGCATCAAGGTACCTACGAGCAGTACTTC.

This clone was detected many times. The chain employs TRBV9 and TRBJ1-2, with a tentative D call TRBD1 (5 bases). The V and J ends lost 3 bases and 2 bases respectively, with 14 bases between them. This CDR3 contains 15 residues. Germline V gene lookup returns CDR1 SGDLS and CDR2 YYNGEE. In nucleotides, the CDR3 is TGTGCCAGCAGCGCCGTCCCGGGGGTGAACTATGGCTACACCTTC. Translated: CASSAVPGVNYGYTF.

This clone was picked up a small number of times. The V gene is TRBV6-2 or TRBV6-3, the J gene TRBJ2-1; D not certain. The CDR3 is 14 amino acids. Trimming pared 7 bases from V and 13 bases from J, leaving 23 bases between. Germline V CDR1 and CDR2: MNHEY, SVGEGT. The CDR3 DNA sequence: TGTGCCAGCATTCCTAGGTACCATTCTCGACGACAGTTCTTC. Translation gives CASIPRYHSRRQFF.

About this clone: One junction end disagrees with the germline gene, perhaps due to a read error. The rearrangement links TRBV12-3 or TRBV12-4 to TRBJ2-3; 11 bases are shared with TRBD2. This CDR3 comprises 16 residues. Here the CDR3 reads CTSSPGLAADTDTQYF. CDR3 DNA: TGTACCAGCAGCCCGGGACTAGCGGCGGACACAGATACGCAGTATTTT.

The table lists this clone with a few counts. The CDR3, as DNA: TGTGCCAGCAGGGGATATATACAGGGGCCGTCCGACTATGGCTACACCTTC. Translating it yields CASRGYIQGPSDYGYTF. The chain couples TRBV6-1 to TRBJ1-2, with 7 positions matching TRBD1. Germline loops: CDR1 MNHNS, CDR2 SASEGT. The CDR3 has 17 residues. Trimming cost V 6 bases and J 3 bases; bases outside gene matches: 16.

In its sample, this clone is medium-sized. The V call is TRBV28, the J call TRBJ2-1; no firm D call. The CDR3 consists of 13 residues. Germline lookup yields CDR1 MDHEN and CDR2 SYDVKM. The V gene lost 3 bases and the J gene lost 3 bases, with 6 bases spanning the gap. The CDR3 loop is CASSLSSYNEQFF. DNA of the CDR3: TGTGCCAGCAGTTTGTCCAGCTACAATGAGCAGTTCTTC.

This clone was seen at least ten times. The V call is TRBV27, the J call TRBJ2-1, with unresolved D. Germline V gene lookup returns CDR1 MNHEY and CDR2 SMNVEV (reference sequence). This CDR3 comprises 15 residues. Deletions cut 2 bases from V and 0 bases from J, with 8 bases between. The CDR3 DNA reads TGTGCCAGCAGTTTAACATTGAGCTCCTACAATGAGCAGTTCTTC. This encodes CASSLTLSSYNEQFF.

This clone was seen ten or more times. The genes are TRBV4-1 and TRBJ1-1; 7 nucleotides match TRBD1. Germline CDR1 MGHRA, CDR2 YSYEKL. The CDR3 is made up of 14 amino acids. J lost 4 bases, V lost 5 bases, and 7 bases had no gene match. CDR3 loop: CASSRQGLGTEAFF. The CDR3 nucleotides are TGCGCCAGCAGCAGACAGGGTCTGGGCACTGAAGCTTTCTTT.

The sample holds many counts of this clone. The gene calls are TRBV13 and TRBJ2-1, with TRBD2 as a possible D gene (6 bases). The V end lost 5 bases, the J end lost 5 bases, and 22 bases lay between the germline ends. Germline V CDR1 and CDR2: PRHDT, FYEKMQ (reference sequence). This CDR3 is 17 amino acids long. Written as DNA, the CDR3 is TGTGCCAGCAGCCACACTGCCCGACTAGGGATGGACAATGAGCAGTTCTTC. Its protein product is CASSHTARLGMDNEQFF.

V is TRBV11-3 and J is TRBJ1-2; possibly TRBD1 for D (5 bases). Germline lookup yields CDR1 SGHNT and CDR2 YENEEA. Trimming removed 5 bases at V and 4 bases at J, with 14 bases between. The CDR3 spans 14 residues. The CDR3 DNA reads as TGTGCCAGCAGCCAAGAGGCCGGGACCTATGGCTACACCTTC. This codes for CASSQEAGTYGYTF.

This clone counts as medium-sized. The rearrangement joins TRBV12-3 or TRBV12-4 to TRBJ2-1; the D call may be TRBD1 or TRBD2 (6 bases each). The CDR3 spans 14 residues. Trimming left V 4 bases short and J 5 bases short, with 12 bases between. CDR3 sequence: CASSSLRGDNEQFF. CDR3 coding DNA: TGTGCCAGCAGTTCACTTAGGGGGGACAATGAGCAGTTCTTC.

This clone was detected ten times or more. The chain joins TRBV3-1 to TRBJ1-6; possibly TRBD1 for D (5 bases). CDR3 size: 15 residues. Per germline, CDR1 LGHDT and CDR2 YNNKEL (reference sequence). Trimming cost V 0 bases and J 7 bases, with 10 bases left between them. Written as DNA, the CDR3 is TGTGCCAGCAGCCAAGATAGCGGGGGAAATTCACCCCTCCACTTT. Its protein product is CASSQDSGGNSPLHF.